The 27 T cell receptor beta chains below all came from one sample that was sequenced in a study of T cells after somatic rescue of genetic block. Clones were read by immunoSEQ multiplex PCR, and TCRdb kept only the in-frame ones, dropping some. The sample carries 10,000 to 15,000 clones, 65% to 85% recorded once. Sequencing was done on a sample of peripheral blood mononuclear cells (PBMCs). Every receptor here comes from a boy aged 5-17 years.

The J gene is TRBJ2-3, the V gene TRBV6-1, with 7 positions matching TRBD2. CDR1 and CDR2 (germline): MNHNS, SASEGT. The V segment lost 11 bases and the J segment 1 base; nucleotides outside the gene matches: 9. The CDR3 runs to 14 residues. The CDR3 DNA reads TGTGCCGCAAGGAAGGGACTACGCACAGATACGCAGTATTTT. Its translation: CAARKGLRTDTQYF.

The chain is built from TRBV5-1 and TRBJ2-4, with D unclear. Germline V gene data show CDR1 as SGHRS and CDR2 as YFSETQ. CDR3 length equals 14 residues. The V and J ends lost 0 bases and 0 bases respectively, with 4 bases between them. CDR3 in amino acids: CASSLDVAKNIQYF. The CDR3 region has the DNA TGCGCCAGCAGCTTGGACGTAGCCAAAAACATTCAGTACTTC.

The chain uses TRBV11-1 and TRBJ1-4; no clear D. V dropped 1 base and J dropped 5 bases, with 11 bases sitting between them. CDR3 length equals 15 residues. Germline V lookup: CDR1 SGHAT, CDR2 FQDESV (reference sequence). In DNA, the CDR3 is TGTGCCAGCAGCTTAGGGGGAATCCAAAATGAAAAACTGTTTTTT. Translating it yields CASSLGGIQNEKLFF.

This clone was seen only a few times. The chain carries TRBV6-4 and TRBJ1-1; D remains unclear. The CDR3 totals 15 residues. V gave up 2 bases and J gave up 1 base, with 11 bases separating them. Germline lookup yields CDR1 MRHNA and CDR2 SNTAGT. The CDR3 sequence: CASSDERVRNTEAFF. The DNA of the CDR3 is TGTGCCAGCAGTGACGAGAGGGTTCGGAACACTGAAGCTTTCTTT.

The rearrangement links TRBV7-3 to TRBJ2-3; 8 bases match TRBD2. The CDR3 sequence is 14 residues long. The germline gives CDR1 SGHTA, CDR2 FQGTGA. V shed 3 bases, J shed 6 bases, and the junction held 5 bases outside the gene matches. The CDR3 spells CASSLRGATDTQYF. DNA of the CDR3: TGTGCCAGCAGCTTGCGGGGGGCGACGGATACGCAGTATTTT. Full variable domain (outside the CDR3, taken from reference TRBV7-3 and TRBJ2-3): GAGVSQTPSNKVTEKGKYVELRCDPISGHTALYWYRQSLGQGPEFLIYFQGTGAADDSGLPNDRFFAVRPEGSVSTLKIQRTERGDSAVYLCASSLRGATDTQYFGPGTRLTVL.

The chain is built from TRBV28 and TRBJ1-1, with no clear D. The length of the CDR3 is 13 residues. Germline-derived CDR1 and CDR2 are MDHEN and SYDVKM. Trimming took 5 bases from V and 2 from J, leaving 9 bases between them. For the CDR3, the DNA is TGTGCCAGCAGTCCTAGGCGAAACACTGAAGCTTTCTTT. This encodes CASSPRRNTEAFF.

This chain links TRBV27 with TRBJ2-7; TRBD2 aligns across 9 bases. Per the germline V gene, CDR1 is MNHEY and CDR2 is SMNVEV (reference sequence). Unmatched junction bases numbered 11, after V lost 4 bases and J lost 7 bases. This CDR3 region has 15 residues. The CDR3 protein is CASSSAREGRREQYF. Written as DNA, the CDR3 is TGTGCCAGCAGTTCGGCGCGGGAGGGCCGGAGGGAGCAGTACTTC.

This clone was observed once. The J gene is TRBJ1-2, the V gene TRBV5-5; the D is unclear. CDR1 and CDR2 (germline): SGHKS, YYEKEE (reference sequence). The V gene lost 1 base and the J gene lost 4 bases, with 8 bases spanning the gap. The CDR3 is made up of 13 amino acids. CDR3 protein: CASSLKTGYGYTF. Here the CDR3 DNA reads TGTGCCAGCAGCTTGAAAACGGGCTATGGCTACACCTTC.

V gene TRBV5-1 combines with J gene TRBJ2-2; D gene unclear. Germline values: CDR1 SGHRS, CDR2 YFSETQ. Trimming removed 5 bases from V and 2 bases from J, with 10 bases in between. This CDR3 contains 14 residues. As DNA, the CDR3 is TGCGCCAGCAGTAGTCACTTAAACACCGGGGAGCTGTTTTTT. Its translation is CASSSHLNTGELFF.

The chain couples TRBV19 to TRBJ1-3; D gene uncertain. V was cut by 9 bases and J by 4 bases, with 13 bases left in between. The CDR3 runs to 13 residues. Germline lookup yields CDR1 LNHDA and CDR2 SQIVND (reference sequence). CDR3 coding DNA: TGTGCCAGCTCCACGTTACTCGGAAACACCATATATTTT. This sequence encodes CASSTLLGNTIYF. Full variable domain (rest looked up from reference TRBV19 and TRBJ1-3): DGGITQSPKYLFRKEGQNVTLSCEQNLNHDAMYWYRQDPGQGLRLIYYSQIVNDFQKGDIAEGYSVSREKKESFPLTVTSAQKNPTAFYLCASSTLLGNTIYFGEGSWLTVV.

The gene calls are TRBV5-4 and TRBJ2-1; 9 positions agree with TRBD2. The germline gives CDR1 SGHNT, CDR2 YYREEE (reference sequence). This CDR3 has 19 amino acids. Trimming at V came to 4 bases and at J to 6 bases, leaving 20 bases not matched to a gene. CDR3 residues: CASSLAFLAGTVGGNEQFF. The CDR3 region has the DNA TGTGCCAGCAGCCTGGCGTTTCTAGCGGGAACGGTGGGAGGCAATGAGCAGTTCTTC.

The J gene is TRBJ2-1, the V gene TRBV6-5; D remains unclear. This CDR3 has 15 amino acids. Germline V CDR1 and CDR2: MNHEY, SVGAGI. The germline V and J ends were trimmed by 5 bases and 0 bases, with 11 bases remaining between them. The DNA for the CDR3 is TGTGCCAGCAGTCCCTTGAGGCGCTCCTACAATGAGCAGTTCTTC. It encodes CASSPLRRSYNEQFF.

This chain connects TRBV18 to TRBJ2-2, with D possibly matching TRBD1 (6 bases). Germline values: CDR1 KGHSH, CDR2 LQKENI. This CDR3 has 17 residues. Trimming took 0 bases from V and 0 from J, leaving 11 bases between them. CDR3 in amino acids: CASSPPTGHTNTGELFF. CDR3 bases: TGTGCCAGCTCACCACCGACGGGACATACGAACACCGGGGAGCTGTTTTTT.

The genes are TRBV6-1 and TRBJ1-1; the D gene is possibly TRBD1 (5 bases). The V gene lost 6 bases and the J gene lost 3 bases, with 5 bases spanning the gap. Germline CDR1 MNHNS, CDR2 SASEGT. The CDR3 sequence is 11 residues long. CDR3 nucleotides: TGTGCCAGCAGGGGGCACACTGAAGCTTTCTTT. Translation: CASRGHTEAFF.

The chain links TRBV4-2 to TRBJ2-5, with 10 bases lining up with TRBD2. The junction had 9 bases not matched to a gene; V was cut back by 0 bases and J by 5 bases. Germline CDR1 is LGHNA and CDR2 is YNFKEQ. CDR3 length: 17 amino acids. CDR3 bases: TGTGCCAGCAGCCAAGATAGCCAGCGGGGGGGCCGGGAGACCCAGTACTTC. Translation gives CASSQDSQRGGRETQYF.

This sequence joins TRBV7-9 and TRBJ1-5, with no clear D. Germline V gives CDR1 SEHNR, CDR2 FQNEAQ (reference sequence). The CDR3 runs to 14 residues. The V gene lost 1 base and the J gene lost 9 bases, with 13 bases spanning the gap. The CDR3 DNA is TGTGCCAGCAGCTTAGATGGGCCGTGGGGGCCCCAGCATTTT. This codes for CASSLDGPWGPQHF.

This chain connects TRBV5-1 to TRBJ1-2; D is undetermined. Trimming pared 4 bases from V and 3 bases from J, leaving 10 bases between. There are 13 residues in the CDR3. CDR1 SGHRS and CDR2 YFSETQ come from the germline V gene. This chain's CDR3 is CASSPGFYYGYTF. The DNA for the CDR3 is TGCGCCAGCAGCCCCGGATTTTACTATGGCTACACCTTC.

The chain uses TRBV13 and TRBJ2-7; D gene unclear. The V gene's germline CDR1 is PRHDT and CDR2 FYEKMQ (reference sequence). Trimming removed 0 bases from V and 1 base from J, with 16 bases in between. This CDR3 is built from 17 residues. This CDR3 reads CASSLGPMRLRSYEQYF. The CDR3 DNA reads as TGTGCCAGCAGCTTAGGACCCATGAGGTTGAGATCCTACGAGCAGTACTTC.

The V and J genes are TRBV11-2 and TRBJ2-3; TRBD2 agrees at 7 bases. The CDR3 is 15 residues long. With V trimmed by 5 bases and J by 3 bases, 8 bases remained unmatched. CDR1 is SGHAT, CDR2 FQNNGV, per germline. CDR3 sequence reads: CASSLGRELTDTQYF. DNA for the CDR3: TGTGCCAGCAGCCTCGGGCGGGAGTTAACAGATACGCAGTATTTT.

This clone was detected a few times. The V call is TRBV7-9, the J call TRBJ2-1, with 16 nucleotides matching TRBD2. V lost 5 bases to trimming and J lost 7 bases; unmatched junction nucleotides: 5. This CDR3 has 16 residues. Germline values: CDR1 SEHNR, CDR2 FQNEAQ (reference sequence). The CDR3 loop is CASSPGLAGGPNEQFF. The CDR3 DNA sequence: TGTGCCAGCAGCCCGGGACTAGCGGGAGGGCCGAATGAGCAGTTCTTC.

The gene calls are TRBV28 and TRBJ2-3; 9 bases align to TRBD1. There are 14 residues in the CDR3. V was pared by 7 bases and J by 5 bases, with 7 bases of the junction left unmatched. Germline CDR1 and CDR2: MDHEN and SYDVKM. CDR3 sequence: CASTWDRDKDTQYF. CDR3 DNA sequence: TGTGCCAGCACGTGGGACAGGGATAAAGATACGCAGTATTTT.

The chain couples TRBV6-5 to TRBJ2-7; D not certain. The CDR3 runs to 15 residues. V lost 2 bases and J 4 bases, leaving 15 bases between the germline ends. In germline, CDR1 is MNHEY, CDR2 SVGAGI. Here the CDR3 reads CASSYASPLKYEQYF. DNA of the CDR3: TGTGCCAGCAGTTACGCGTCCCCGCTAAAGTACGAGCAGTACTTC.

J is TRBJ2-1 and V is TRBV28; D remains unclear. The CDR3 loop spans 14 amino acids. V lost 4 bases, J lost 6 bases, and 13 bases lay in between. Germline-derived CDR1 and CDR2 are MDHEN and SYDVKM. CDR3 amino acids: CASSWAPEPNEQFF. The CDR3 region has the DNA TGTGCCAGCAGTTGGGCCCCGGAGCCCAATGAGCAGTTCTTC.

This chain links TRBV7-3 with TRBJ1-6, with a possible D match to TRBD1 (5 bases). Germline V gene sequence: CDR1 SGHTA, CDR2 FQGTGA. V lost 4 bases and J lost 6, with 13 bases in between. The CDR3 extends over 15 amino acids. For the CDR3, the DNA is TGTGCCAGCAGCTCCGTCGGGGGGGTTAATTCACCCCTCCACTTT. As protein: CASSSVGGVNSPLHF.

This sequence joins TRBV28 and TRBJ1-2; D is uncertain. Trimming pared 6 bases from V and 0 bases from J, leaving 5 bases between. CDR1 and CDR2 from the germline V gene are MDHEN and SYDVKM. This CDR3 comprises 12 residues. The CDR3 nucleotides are TGTGCCAGCAGGGGATCTAACTATGGCTACACCTTC. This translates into CASRGSNYGYTF.

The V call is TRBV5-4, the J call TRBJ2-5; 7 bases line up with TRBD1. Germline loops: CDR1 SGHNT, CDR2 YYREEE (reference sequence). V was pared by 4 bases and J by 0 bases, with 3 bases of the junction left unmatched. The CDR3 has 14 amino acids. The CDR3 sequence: CASSDTGDQETQYF. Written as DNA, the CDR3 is TGTGCCAGCAGCGATACAGGGGACCAAGAGACCCAGTACTTC.

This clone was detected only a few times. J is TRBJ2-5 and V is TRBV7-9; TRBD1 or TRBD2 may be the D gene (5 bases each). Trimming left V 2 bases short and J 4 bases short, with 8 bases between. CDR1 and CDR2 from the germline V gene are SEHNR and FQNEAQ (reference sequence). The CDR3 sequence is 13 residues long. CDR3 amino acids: CASSLRGAETQYF. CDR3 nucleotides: TGTGCCAGCAGCTTAAGGGGAGCAGAGACCCAGTACTTC.